This T cell receptor beta chain derives from a study of T cells after yellow fever vaccination. In germline, CDR1 is DFQATT, CDR2 SNEGSKA (reference sequence). The V segment lost 0 bases and the J segment 3 bases; nucleotides outside the gene matches: 5. This CDR3 is 15 amino acids long. The TCR cDNA carried a universal primer site and UMIs from 5'RACE template switching. TCRdb redid the calling of the 5' RACE reads with MiXCR, one entry per CDR3 protein. This sample has more than 450,000 distinct CDR3 sequences, with about a fifth found just once. Concerning this clonotype itself: Its antigen is undetermined.

The study's findings and limits: Most primary-vaccination clones recurred post-booster (roughly 96% CD4, about 87% CD8).

The chain couples TRBV20-1 to TRBJ2-1; 7 nucleotides agree with TRBD2. The sequenced sample was PBMCs, obtained 20 to 25 days after the first yellow fever vaccination. The receptor comes from a man aged 18 to 30 who received the YFV17D yellow fever vaccine. CDR3 residues: CSARDAGVLYNEQFF. The CDR3 coding sequence is TGCAGTGCTAGAGATGCGGGGGTGCTCTACAATGAGCAGTTCTTC.